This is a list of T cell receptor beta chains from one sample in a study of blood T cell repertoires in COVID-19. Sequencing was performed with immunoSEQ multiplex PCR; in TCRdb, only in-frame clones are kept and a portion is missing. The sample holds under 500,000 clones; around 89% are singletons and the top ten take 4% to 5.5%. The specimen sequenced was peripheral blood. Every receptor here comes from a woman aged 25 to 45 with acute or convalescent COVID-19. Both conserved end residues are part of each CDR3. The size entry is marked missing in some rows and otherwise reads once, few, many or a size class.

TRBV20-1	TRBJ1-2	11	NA	CSATDKYGYTF
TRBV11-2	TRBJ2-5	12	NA	CASGDRGETQYF
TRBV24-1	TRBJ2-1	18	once	CATSDPSLDSPTYNEQFF
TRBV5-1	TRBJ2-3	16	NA	CASSLGERGFTDTQYF
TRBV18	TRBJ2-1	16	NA	CASSPEAQGSYNEQFF
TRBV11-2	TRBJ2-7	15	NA	CASGRQLAGVHEQYF
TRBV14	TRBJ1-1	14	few	CASSQVGEGTEAFF
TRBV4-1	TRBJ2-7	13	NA	CASSPQVGYEQYF
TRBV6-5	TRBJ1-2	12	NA	CASSSEGYGYTF
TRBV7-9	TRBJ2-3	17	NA	CASSYGTSGGRADTQYF
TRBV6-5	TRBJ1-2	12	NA	CASYKFNGGYTF
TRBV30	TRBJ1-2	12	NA	CAWSGAAYGYTF
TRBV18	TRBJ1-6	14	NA	CASSPGQGNSPLHF
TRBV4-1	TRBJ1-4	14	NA	CASSHSPHREKLFF
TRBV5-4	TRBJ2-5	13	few	CASSSYAAETQYF
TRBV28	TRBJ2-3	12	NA	CATKLALDTQYF
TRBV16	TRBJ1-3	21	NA	CASSPYRDTIIQALSGNTIYF
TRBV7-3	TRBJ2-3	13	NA	CASSINSADTQYF
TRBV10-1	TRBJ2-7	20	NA	CASSESSPFVGGLGGYEQYF
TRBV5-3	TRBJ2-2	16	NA	CARSWVAGPVAGELFF
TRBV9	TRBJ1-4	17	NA	CASSASTGVSSNEKLFF
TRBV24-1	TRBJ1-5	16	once	CATSARATGGNQPQHF
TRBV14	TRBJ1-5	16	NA	CASSRYGSNFDQPQHF
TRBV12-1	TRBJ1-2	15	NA	CASRGGRPGGYGYTF
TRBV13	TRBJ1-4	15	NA	CASSLARGRDEKLFF
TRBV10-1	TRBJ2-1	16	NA	CASSEQISGQGNEQFF
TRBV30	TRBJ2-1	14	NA	CALRAGGSYNEQFF
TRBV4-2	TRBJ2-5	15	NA	CASSQDQLRAETQYF
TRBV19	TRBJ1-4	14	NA	CASKLSGDNEKLFF
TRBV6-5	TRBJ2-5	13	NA	CASSRIRGETQYF
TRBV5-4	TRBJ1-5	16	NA	CASSSTKPGGDQPQHF
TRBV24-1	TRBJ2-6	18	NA	CATSATGQKGSGANVLTF
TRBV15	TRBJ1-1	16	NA	CATSRDLGTRNTEAFF
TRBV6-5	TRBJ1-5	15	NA	CASMSHRLYNQPQHF
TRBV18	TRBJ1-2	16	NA	CASSPPLTAGFYGYTF
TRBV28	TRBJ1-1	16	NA	CASSPNPDREQLWAFF